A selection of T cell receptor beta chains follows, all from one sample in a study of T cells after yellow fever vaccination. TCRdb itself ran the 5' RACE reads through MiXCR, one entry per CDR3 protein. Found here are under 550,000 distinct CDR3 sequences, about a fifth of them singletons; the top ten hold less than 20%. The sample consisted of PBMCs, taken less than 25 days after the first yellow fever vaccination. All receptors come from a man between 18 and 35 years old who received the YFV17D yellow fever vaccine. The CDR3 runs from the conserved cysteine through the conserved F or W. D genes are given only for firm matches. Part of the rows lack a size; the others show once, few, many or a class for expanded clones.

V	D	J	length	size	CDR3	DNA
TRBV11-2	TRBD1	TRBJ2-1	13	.	CASSLGTGIGQFF	TGTGCCAGCAGCCTCGGGACAGGGATAGGGCAGTTCTTC
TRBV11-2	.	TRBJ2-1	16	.	CASSLDRYRPRDEQFF	TGTGCCAGCAGCTTAGACAGATACAGGCCAAGGGATGAGCAGTTCTTC
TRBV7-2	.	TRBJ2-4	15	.	CARAAGSPAKNIQYF	TGTGCCAGGGCGGCTGGGTCTCCAGCCAAAAACATTCAGTACTTC
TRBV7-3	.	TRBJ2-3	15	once	CASSPGVSPTDTQYF	TGTGCCAGCAGCCCCGGGGTCAGCCCCACAGATACGCAGTATTTT
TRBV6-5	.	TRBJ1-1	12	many	CASSPDRGRAFF	TGTGCCAGCAGTCCCGACAGAGGCCGGGCTTTCTTT
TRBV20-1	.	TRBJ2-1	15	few	CSARDLSRNHNEQFF	TGCAGTGCTAGAGATCTCTCCCGGAACCACAATGAGCAGTTCTTC
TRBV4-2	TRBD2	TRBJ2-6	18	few	CASSPQAAGVSGANVLTF	TGTGCCAGCAGCCCCCAGGCTGCGGGGGTGTCTGGGGCCAACGTCCTGACTTTC
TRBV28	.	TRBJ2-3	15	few	CASSSSGLGADTQYF	TGTGCCAGCAGTTCCTCAGGGCTGGGGGCAGATACGCAGTATTTT
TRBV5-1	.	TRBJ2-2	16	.	CASSRLVGSNTGELFF	TGCGCCAGCAGCCGACTTGTGGGATCGAACACCGGGGAGCTGTTTTTT
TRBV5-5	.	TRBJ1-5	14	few	CASSLISGNQPQHF	TGTGCCAGCAGCTTGATCAGTGGCAATCAGCCCCAGCATTTT
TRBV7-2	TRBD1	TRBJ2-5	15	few	CASSRDRGPQETQYF	TGTGCCAGCAGTCGGGACAGGGGCCCGCAAGAGACCCAGTACTTC
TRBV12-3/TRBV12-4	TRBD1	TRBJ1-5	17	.	CASSLEILQGNFKPQHF	TGTGCCAGCAGTTTAGAGATTTTACAGGGGAATTTTAAGCCCCAGCATTTT
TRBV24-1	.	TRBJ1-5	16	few	CATSDSGVLGNQPQHF	TGTGCCACCAGTGATTCAGGGGTTTTAGGCAATCAGCCCCAGCATTTT
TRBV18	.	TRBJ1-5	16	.	CASSPGSRSSNQPQHF	TGTGCCAGCTCACCAGGTAGCAGGTCCAGCAATCAGCCCCAGCATTTT
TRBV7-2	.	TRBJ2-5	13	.	CASSPYGGETQYF	TGTGCCAGCAGCCCATATGGGGGCGAGACCCAGTACTTC
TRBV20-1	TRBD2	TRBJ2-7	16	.	CSARDLKAGVSYEQYF	TGCAGTGCTAGAGATCTCAAAGCGGGGGTCTCCTACGAGCAGTACTTC
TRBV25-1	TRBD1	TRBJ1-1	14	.	CASREDRTLTEAFF	TGTGCCAGCAGGGAGGACAGGACCCTCACTGAAGCTTTCTTT
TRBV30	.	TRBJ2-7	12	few	CAWQGGPYEQYF	TGTGCCTGGCAGGGCGGCCCCTACGAGCAGTACTTC
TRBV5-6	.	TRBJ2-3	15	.	CASSLVQGWGDTQYF	TGTGCCAGCAGCTTGGTGCAGGGGTGGGGGGATACGCAGTATTTT
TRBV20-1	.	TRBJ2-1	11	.	CSVTDGSEQFF	TGCAGCGTTACCGACGGGAGTGAGCAGTTCTTC
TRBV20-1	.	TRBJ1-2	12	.	CSAHLGLYGYTF	TGCAGTGCTCACCTCGGGCTTTATGGCTACACCTTC
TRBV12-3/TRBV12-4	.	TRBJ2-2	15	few	CASSWGGGVLGELFF	TGTGCCAGCAGCTGGGGAGGGGGGGTTCTCGGGGAGCTGTTTTTT
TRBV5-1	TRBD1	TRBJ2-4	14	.	CASARDRGMDIQYF	TGCGCCAGCGCAAGGGACAGGGGGATGGACATTCAGTACTTC
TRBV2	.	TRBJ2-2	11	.	CASTEAGELFF	TGTGCCAGCACCGAGGCCGGGGAGCTGTTTTTT
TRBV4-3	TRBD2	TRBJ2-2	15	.	CASSQDGRETGELFF	TGCGCCAGCAGCCAAGATGGGAGGGAGACCGGGGAGCTGTTTTTT
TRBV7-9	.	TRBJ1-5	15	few	CASTQGGDPNQPQHF	TGTGCCAGCACCCAGGGCGGGGACCCCAATCAGCCCCAGCATTTT
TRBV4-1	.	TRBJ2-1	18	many	CASSQDGAGLIVYNEQFF	TGCGCCAGCAGCCAAGATGGGGCCGGACTGATCGTCTACAATGAGCAGTTCTTC
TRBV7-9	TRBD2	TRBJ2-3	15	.	CASSRPSGGIDTQYF	TGTGCCAGCAGCCGTCCTAGCGGGGGAATAGATACGCAGTATTTT
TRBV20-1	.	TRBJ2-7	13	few	CSASPGGTYEQYF	TGCAGTGCTAGTCCCGGGGGAACCTACGAGCAGTACTTC
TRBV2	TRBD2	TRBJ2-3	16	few	CASRERGLLRTDTQYF	TGTGCCAGCAGAGAGCGGGGACTCCTACGCACAGATACGCAGTATTTT
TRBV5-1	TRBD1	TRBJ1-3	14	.	CASSHRGTGNTIYF	TGCGCCAGCAGCCACAGGGGCACTGGAAACACCATATATTTT
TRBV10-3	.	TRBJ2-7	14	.	CAISGNGASYEQYF	TGTGCCATCAGTGGGAATGGGGCCTCCTACGAGCAGTACTTC
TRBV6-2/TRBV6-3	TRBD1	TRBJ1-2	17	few	CASGQQGAPDFIYGYTF	TGTGCCAGCGGACAACAGGGGGCCCCGGATTTCATCTATGGCTACACCTTC
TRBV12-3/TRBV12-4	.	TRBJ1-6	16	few	CASSPSGAPYNSPLHF	TGTGCCAGCAGTCCCTCAGGGGCCCCCTATAATTCACCCCTCCACTTT
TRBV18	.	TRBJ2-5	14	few	CASSPPAIQETQYF	TGTGCCAGCTCACCACCAGCTATTCAAGAGACCCAGTACTTC
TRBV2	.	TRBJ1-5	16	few	CASSPAGVSGNQPQHF	TGTGCCAGCAGCCCCGCAGGGGTTTCTGGCAATCAGCCCCAGCATTTT
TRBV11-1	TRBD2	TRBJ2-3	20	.	CASSLKGATSGGSSTDTQYF	TGTGCCAGCAGCTTAAAAGGTGCGACTAGCGGGGGCTCTAGCACAGATACGCAGTATTTT
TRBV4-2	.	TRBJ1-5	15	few	CASSQDGAENQPQHF	TGTGCCAGCAGCCAAGATGGGGCAGAGAATCAGCCCCAGCATTTT
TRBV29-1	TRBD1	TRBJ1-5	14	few	CSVYTGVGQGPQHF	TGCAGCGTTTATACAGGGGTCGGGCAGGGGCCCCAGCATTTT
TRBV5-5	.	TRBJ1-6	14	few	CASSLARGVPPLHF	TGTGCCAGCAGCCTCGCCCGGGGGGTGCCGCCCCTCCACTTT
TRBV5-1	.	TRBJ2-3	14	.	CASSLEQGTDTQYF	TGCGCCAGCAGCCTGGAACAGGGTACAGATACGCAGTATTTT
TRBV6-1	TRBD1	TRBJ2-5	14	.	CASSPATGEETQYF	TGTGCCAGCAGCCCCGCGACAGGGGAAGAGACCCAGTACTTC
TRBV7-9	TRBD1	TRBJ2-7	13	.	CASSGTGRSEQYF	TGTGCCAGCAGCGGGACAGGGAGAAGCGAGCAGTACTTC
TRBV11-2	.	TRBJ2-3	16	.	CASSRTGTGFGDTQYF	TGTGCCAGCAGCAGAACCGGGACGGGTTTTGGAGATACGCAGTATTTT
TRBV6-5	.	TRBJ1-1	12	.	CASNKGVGEAFF	TGTGCCAGCAATAAAGGGGTCGGTGAAGCTTTCTTT
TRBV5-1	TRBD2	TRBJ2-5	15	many	CASSPPVAGEETQYF	TGCGCCAGCAGCCCCCCCGTAGCGGGGGAAGAGACCCAGTACTTC
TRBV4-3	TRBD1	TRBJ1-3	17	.	CASSQEWDRFSGNTIYF	TGCGCCAGCAGCCAAGAATGGGACAGGTTCTCTGGAAACACCATATATTTT
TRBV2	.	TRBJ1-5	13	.	CASSDSTLGPQHF	TGTGCCAGCAGTGACAGCACATTAGGGCCCCAGCATTTT
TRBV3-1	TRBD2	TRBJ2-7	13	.	CAIGLAGLGEQYF	TGTGCCATTGGACTAGCCGGACTAGGCGAGCAGTACTTC
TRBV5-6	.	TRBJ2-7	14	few	CASSLERVGYEQYF	TGTGCCAGCAGCTTGGAAAGGGTAGGCTACGAGCAGTACTTC
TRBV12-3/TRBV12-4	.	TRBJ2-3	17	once	CASSSLGAAGITDTQYF	TGTGCCAGCAGTTCACTCGGGGCGGCGGGGATTACAGATACGCAGTATTTT
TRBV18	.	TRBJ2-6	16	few	CASSSDLNSGANVLTF	TGTGCCAGCTCGTCGGATCTGAATTCTGGGGCCAACGTCCTGACTTTC
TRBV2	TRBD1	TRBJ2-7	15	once	CASYSGQSEPYEQYF	TGTGCCAGTTACTCGGGACAGTCCGAACCCTACGAGCAGTACTTC
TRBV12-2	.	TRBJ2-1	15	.	CASRHRKRACNEQFF	TGTGCAAGTCGCCACAGGAAAAGGGCGTGCAATGAGCAGTTCTTC
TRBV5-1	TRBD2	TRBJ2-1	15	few	CASTARLAGRNEQFF	TGCGCCAGCACCGCCCGACTAGCGGGGCGCAATGAGCAGTTCTTC
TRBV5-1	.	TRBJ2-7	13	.	CASSSTQGYEQYF	TGCGCCAGCAGCTCGACACAGGGTTACGAGCAGTACTTC
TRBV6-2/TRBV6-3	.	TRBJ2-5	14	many	CASSPEGGQETQYF	TGTGCCAGCAGTCCCGAGGGAGGACAAGAGACCCAGTACTTC
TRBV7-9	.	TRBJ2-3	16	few	CASSPGGDRATDTQYF	TGTGCCAGCAGCCCCGGAGGGGATCGTGCGACAGATACGCAGTATTTT